This T cell receptor beta chain was sequenced for a study of blood T cells in healthy people across ages. At the level of the study: Roughly one uniquely barcoded beta molecule per two T cells was captured. Regarding the study as a whole: Researchers said unsorted PBMCs prevented a conclusive naive versus antigen-experienced comparison.

Sample-barcoded 5' priming and a J-beta primer mix drove a second PCR of 7 to 11 cycles. TCRdb processed the 5' RACE reads anew with MiXCR; each CDR3 protein has one entry. The sample consists of around 2 million distinct CDR3 sequences, approximately 39% of them appearing once. This clonotype was detected only once. Its antigen is not identified. Every donor gave ten milliliters of peripheral blood. The CDR3 sequence is 17 residues long. CDR1 SGHKS and CDR2 YYEKEE come from the germline V gene (reference sequence). The sequenced material came from blood. This chain links TRBV5-5 with TRBJ2-1, with 10 nucleotides matching TRBD2. The better agreement between TRBJ2-7 and the DNA end casts doubt on the J call. The sequence was obtained from a human donor in good health. The CDR3 loop is CASSSQAGGLFYNEQYF. CDR3 DNA sequence: TGTGCCAGCAGCTCACAAGCGGGGGGGCTTTTCTACAATGAGCAGTACTTC.